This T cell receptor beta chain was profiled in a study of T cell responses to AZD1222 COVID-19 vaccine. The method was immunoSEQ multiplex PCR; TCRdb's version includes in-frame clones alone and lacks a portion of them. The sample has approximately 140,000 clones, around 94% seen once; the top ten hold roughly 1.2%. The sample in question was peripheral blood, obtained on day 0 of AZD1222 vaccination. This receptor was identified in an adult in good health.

For the CDR3, the DNA is TGTGCCAGCAGGATCCAGGGGGAGTCACCCCTCCACTTT. Protein: CASRIQGESPLHF. The chain couples TRBV6-6 to TRBJ1-6; 7 nucleotides line up with TRBD1. The CDR3 runs to 13 residues. Trimming removed 6 bases from V and 10 bases from J; junction bases left unmatched: 6. Germline CDR1 and CDR2: MNHNY and SVGAGI (reference sequence).